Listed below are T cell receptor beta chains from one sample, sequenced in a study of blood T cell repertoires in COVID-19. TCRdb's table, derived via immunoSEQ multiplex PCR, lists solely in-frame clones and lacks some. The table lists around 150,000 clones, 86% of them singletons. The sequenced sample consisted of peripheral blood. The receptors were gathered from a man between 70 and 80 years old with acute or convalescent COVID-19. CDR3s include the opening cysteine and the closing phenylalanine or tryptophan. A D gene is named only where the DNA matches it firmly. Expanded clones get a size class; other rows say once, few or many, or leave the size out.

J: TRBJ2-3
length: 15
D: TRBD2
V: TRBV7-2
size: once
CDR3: CASSLSVREADTQYF
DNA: TGTGCCAGCAGCTTATCAGTTCGGGAGGCAGATACGCAGTATTTT

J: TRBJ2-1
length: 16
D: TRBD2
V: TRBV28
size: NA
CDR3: CASSLQLAGVSNEQFF
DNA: TGTGCCAGCAGTCTCCAACTAGCGGGAGTCAGCAATGAGCAGTTCTTC

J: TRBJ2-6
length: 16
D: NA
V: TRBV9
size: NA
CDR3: CASSSGGRSGANVLTF
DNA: TGTGCCAGCAGCTCCGGCGGTCGCTCTGGGGCCAACGTCCTGACTTTC

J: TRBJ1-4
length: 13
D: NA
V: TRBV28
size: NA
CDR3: CASRRGTNEKLFF
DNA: TGTGCCAGCCGTAGGGGGACCAATGAAAAACTGTTTTTT

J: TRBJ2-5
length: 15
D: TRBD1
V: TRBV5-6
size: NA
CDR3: CASSLLDRVKETQYF
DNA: TGTGCCAGCAGCTTGTTGGACAGGGTTAAAGAGACCCAGTACTTC

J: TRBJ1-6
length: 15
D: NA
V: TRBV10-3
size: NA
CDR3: CAIRGDRSYNSPLHF
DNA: TGTGCCATCAGGGGTGACAGGTCTTATAATTCACCCCTCCACTTT

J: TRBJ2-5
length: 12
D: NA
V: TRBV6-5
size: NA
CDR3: CASRTGQETQYF
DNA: TGTGCCAGCAGGACGGGACAAGAGACCCAGTACTTC

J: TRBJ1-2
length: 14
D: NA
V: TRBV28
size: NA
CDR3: CASSPGQFNYGYTF
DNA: TGTGCCAGCAGTCCCGGACAGTTTAACTATGGCTACACCTTC

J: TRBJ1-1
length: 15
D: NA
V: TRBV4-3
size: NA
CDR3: CASSPRGNLNTEAFF
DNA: TGCGCCAGCAGCCCCAGGGGAAACCTGAACACTGAAGCTTTCTTT

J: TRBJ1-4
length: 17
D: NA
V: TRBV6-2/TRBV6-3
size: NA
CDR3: CASSLDEQGLRREKLFF
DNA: TGTGCCAGCAGTTTGGACGAACAGGGCCTCAGAAGGGAAAAACTGTTTTTT

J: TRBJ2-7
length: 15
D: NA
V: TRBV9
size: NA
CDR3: CASSYFGTASYEQYF
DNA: TGTGCCAGCAGCTATTTCGGGACTGCCAGCTACGAGCAGTACTTC

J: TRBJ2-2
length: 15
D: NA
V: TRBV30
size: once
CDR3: CAWSVLASFVGELFF
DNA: TGTGCCTGGAGTGTACTCGCTAGCTTTGTCGGGGAGCTGTTTTTT

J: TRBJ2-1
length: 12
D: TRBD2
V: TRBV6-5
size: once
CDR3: CASSYGRGEWFF
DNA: TGTGCCAGCAGTTATGGTCGGGGGGAATGGTTCTTC

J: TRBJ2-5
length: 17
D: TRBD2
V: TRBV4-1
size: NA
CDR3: CASSQGGLAGGKETQYF
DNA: TGCGCCAGCAGCCAAGGAGGACTAGCGGGAGGGAAAGAGACCCAGTACTTC

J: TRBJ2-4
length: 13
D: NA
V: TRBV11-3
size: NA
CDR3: CASSLSPRGVQYF
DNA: TGTGCCAGCAGCTTATCCCCCAGGGGGGTTCAGTACTTC

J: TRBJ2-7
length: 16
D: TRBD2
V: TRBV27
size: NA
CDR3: CASSLSGLAGPYEQYF
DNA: TGTGCCAGCAGTTTATCGGGACTAGCGGGCCCCTACGAGCAGTACTTC

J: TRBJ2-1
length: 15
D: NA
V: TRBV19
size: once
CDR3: CASSMEGATNNEQFF
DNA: TGTGCCAGTAGTATGGAGGGGGCAACCAACAATGAGCAGTTCTTC

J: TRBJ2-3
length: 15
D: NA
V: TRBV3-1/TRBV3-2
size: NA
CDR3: CASSQGEGDADTQYF
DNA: TGTGCCAGCAGCCAAGGGGAGGGGGACGCGGATACGCAGTATTTT

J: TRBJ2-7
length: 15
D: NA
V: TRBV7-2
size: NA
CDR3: CASSLAQADLYEQYF
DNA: TGTGCCAGCAGCTTAGCACAGGCCGACCTCTACGAGCAGTACTTC

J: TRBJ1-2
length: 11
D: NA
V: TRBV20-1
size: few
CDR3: CSASAGNGYTF
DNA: TGCAGTGCTAGCGCGGGGAACGGCTACACCTTC

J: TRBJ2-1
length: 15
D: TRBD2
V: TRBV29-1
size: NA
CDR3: CSENLGLATYNEQFF
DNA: TGCAGCGAGAACTTGGGACTAGCGACCTACAATGAGCAGTTCTTC

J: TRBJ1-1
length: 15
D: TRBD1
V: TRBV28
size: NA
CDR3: CASSPSTGTNTEAFF
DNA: TGTGCCAGCAGTCCGTCGACAGGGACGAACACTGAAGCTTTCTTT

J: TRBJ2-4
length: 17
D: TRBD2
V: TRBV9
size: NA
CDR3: CASSVGEGPGAKNIQYF
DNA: TGTGCCAGCAGCGTAGGGGAGGGGCCTGGGGCCAAAAACATTCAGTACTTC

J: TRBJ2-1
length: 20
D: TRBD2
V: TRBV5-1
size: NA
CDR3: CASSSPGTSGRYPAYNEQFF
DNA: TGCGCCAGCAGCTCCCCCGGGACTAGCGGGAGGTACCCAGCATACAATGAGCAGTTCTTC

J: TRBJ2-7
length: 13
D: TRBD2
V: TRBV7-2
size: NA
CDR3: CASNLLAGHEQYF
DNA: TGTGCCAGCAACCTACTAGCGGGACACGAGCAGTACTTC

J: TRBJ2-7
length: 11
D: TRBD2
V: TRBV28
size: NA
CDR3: CASSSGGEQYF
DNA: TGTGCCAGCAGTTCGGGAGGCGAGCAGTACTTC